Below, 24 T cell receptor beta chains from the same sample are listed, as sequenced in a study of cytomegalovirus exposure and HLA in healthy donors (dated by TCRdb to 2016 to 2017). Library preparation used the immunoSEQ multiplex PCR assay. The multiplex PCR relied on a mix of 60 forward primers for TCR Vbeta segments and 13 reverse primers for TCR Jbeta segments. TCRdb stores this immuneACCESS table with in-frame sequences only. Part of the clones is absent; in the studies checked, under half of the shortfall reflects unresolved V genes, and no reason is known for the rest. The sample table holds approximately 170,000 clones, of which approximately 77% were seen once. The top ten constitute 7.4% of the sample. The sequencing sample was made of PBMCs. The receptors come from a male donor in good health and CMV-seropositive.

The V call is TRBV6-9, the J call TRBJ2-2; weak D call: TRBD2 (6 bases). V shed 9 bases and J shed 10 bases, with 18 bases lying between them. This CDR3 is built from 13 residues. The germline V gene has CDR1 MNHGY and CDR2 SVAAGI. Written as DNA, the CDR3 is TGTGCCAGTACGGAGGGGCTTAAAATGGAGCTGTTTTTT. Translated: CASTEGLKMELFF.

The sample holds one count of this clone. The chain uses TRBV7-2 and TRBJ2-5; D is perhaps TRBD1 (5 bases). The CDR3 is 13 residues long. V lost 5 bases and J 2 bases, leaving 9 bases between the germline ends. The germline V gene has CDR1 SGHTA and CDR2 FQGNSA. This CDR3 is CASSPGIQETQYF. The CDR3 nucleotides read TGTGCCAGCAGCCCAGGGATACAAGAGACCCAGTACTTC. The entire variable domain, with the rest obtained from reference TRBV7-2 and TRBJ2-5, is as follows: GAGVSQSPSNKVTEKGKDVELRCDPISGHTALYWYRQSLGQGLEFLIYFQGNSAPDKSGLPSDRFSAERTGGSVSTLTIQRTQQEDSAVYLCASSPGIQETQYFGPGTRLLVL.

The rearrangement joins TRBV5-1 to TRBJ2-7, with 9 bases matching TRBD1. The CDR3 covers 15 residues. The germline CDR1 and CDR2 sequences are SGHRS and YFSETQ. The V gene end was trimmed by 3 bases and the J gene end by 2 bases; junction bases not matched to a gene: 6. The CDR3 here is CASSSPTGGAYEQYF. The CDR3 region has the DNA TGCGCCAGCAGCTCACCGACAGGGGGGGCCTACGAGCAGTACTTC.

This chain links TRBV6-6 with TRBJ2-7, with a weak D call TRBD1 (6 bases). The CDR3 sequence is 16 residues long. The germline V gene has CDR1 MNHNY and CDR2 SVGAGI (reference sequence). V lost 2 bases and J lost 0, with 14 bases in between. CDR3 sequence: CASSYGGVRYSYEQYF. As DNA, the CDR3 is TGTGCCAGCAGTTACGGGGGCGTCCGTTACTCCTACGAGCAGTACTTC.

The rearrangement uses TRBV4-1 and TRBJ2-5; D possibly corresponds to TRBD2 (6 bases). Trimming cost V 2 bases and J 7 bases, with 14 bases left between them. The CDR3 contains 14 residues. The V gene's germline CDR1 is MGHRA and CDR2 YSYEKL. This chain's CDR3 is CASSQLGLGGTQYF. CDR3 DNA sequence: TGCGCCAGCAGCCAATTGGGACTGGGGGGGACCCAGTACTTC.

The genes are TRBV9 and TRBJ1-1, with 9 bases fitting TRBD1. Trimming at V came to 4 bases and at J to 5 bases, leaving 9 bases not matched to a gene. This CDR3 spans 15 amino acids. The germline CDR1 and CDR2 sequences are SGDLS and YYNGEE. CDR3 protein: CASSPRTGEGTEAFF. The CDR3 nucleotides are TGTGCCAGCAGCCCAAGGACAGGGGAAGGTACTGAAGCTTTCTTT.

CDR3 sequence: CASSLRGQPTDTQYF. The CDR3 nucleotides are TGCGCCAGCAGCTTACGAGGGCAACCTACAGATACGCAGTATTTT. The chain recombines TRBV5-1 with TRBJ2-3; possibly TRBD2 for D (5 bases). V was pared by 2 bases and J by 3 bases, with 13 bases between. The CDR3 consists of 15 residues. CDR1 SGHRS and CDR2 YFSETQ come from the germline V gene.

The V and J genes are TRBV5-1 and TRBJ2-2; 7 bases are shared with TRBD2. The V segment lost 2 bases and the J segment 5 bases; nucleotides outside the gene matches: 9. Germline-derived CDR1 and CDR2 are SGHRS and YFSETQ. CDR3 size: 16 residues. The CDR3 sequence: CASSLERGRITGELFF. The CDR3 DNA reads as TGCGCCAGCAGCTTAGAGCGGGGACGGATTACCGGGGAGCTGTTTTTT. Combining the CDR3 with reference TRBV5-1 and TRBJ2-2 gives the whole variable domain KAGVTQTPRYLIKTRGQQVTLSCSPISGHRSVSWYQQTPGQGLQFLFEYFSETQRNKGNFPGRFSGRQFSNSRSEMNVSTLELGDSALYLCASSLERGRITGELFFGEGSRLTVL.

This clone showed up just once. The chain carries TRBV6-4 and TRBJ2-1; D perhaps matches TRBD2 (5 bases). The CDR3 is 16 residues long. V gave up 6 bases and J gave up 3 bases, with 18 bases separating them. Germline V gene data show CDR1 as MRHNA and CDR2 as SNTAGT. The CDR3 bases are TGTGCCAGCAGCCAAAACAGTCGAGGGTTCTACAATGAGCAGTTCTTC. Translating it yields CASSQNSRGFYNEQFF.

The chain links TRBV5-4 to TRBJ1-2, with TRBD1 as a possible D gene (6 bases). The CDR3 spans 14 residues. Germline values: CDR1 SGHNT, CDR2 YYREEE (reference sequence). V was cut by 5 bases and J by 2 bases, with 13 bases left in between. CDR3 DNA sequence: TGTGCCAGCAGTCTAAGACAGGCCAACTATGGCTACACCTTC. Its protein is CASSLRQANYGYTF.

V gene TRBV7-3 combines with J gene TRBJ1-5; D ambiguous. V was cut by 3 bases and J by 0 bases, with 24 bases left in between. The CDR3 is 20 residues long. Per the germline V gene, CDR1 is SGHTA and CDR2 is FQGTGA. The CDR3: CASSFYPAAFTNYSNQPQHF. The CDR3 DNA reads TGTGCCAGCAGCTTTTACCCGGCGGCCTTTACTAATTATAGCAATCAGCCCCAGCATTTT.

The genes are TRBV7-3 and TRBJ1-1, with D uncertain. This CDR3 is 13 amino acids long. The germline V gene encodes CDR1 SGHTA and CDR2 FQGTGA. The V end lost 3 bases, the J end lost 1 base, and 6 bases lay between the germline ends. Here the CDR3 DNA reads TGTGCCAGCAGCTTCGGTCCGAACACTGAAGCTTTCTTT. This codes for CASSFGPNTEAFF.

CDR3 sequence: CASSSTAGGGETQYF. CDR3 nucleotides: TGCGCCAGCAGCTCCACAGCGGGGGGGGGAGAGACCCAGTACTTC. The rearrangement uses TRBV5-1 and TRBJ2-5; 10 bases align to TRBD2. V dropped 3 bases and J dropped 4; count of bases not matched to a gene: 6. The V gene's germline CDR1 is SGHRS and CDR2 YFSETQ. The CDR3 has 15 amino acids. The full variable domain, in which reference TRBV5-1 and TRBJ2-5 provide the parts outside the CDR3, is KAGVTQTPRYLIKTRGQQVTLSCSPISGHRSVSWYQQTPGQGLQFLFEYFSETQRNKGNFPGRFSGRQFSNSRSEMNVSTLELGDSALYLCASSSTAGGGETQYFGPGTRLLVL.

The V gene is TRBV2, the J gene TRBJ2-3, with 14 bases identical to TRBD2. This CDR3 is built from 17 residues. Germline loops: CDR1 SNHLY, CDR2 FYNNEI. V lost 3 bases to trimming and J lost 6 bases; unmatched junction nucleotides: 8. The CDR3 region is CASSEGTSGGGVDTQYF. The CDR3 nucleotides read TGTGCCAGCAGTGAGGGGACTAGCGGGGGCGGGGTGGATACGCAGTATTTT.

The J gene is TRBJ2-5, the V gene TRBV5-6; possibly TRBD1 for D (5 bases). Deletions cut 4 bases from V and 5 bases from J, with 21 bases between. This CDR3 is 16 amino acids long. Looked up from germline, CDR1 is SGHDT and CDR2 is YYEEEE. Here the CDR3 reads CASSQSLGRAMETQYF. DNA of the CDR3: TGTGCCAGCAGCCAATCCCTGGGCAGGGCGATGGAGACCCAGTACTTC.

V is TRBV11-2 and J is TRBJ1-1, with D possibly TRBD1 on 5 matching bases. Germline-derived CDR1 and CDR2 are SGHAT and FQNNGV. V was pared by 0 bases and J by 0 bases, with 14 bases between. The CDR3 sequence is 17 residues long. CDR3 protein: CASSLDRAKKLNTEAFF. The CDR3, as DNA: TGTGCCAGCAGCTTAGACAGGGCCAAAAAGCTGAACACTGAAGCTTTCTTT. The complete variable domain, with remaining parts taken from reference TRBV11-2 and TRBJ1-1, reads EAGVAQSPRYKIIEKRQSVAFWCNPISGHATLYWYQQILGQGPKLLIQFQNNGVVDDSQLPKDRFSAERLKGVDSTLKIQPAKLEDSAVYLCASSLDRAKKLNTEAFFGQGTRLTVV.

The J gene is TRBJ1-2, the V gene TRBV27; perhaps TRBD1 as D (6 bases). Trimming cost V 4 bases and J 6 bases, with 15 bases left between them. The CDR3 runs 14 residues. Germline V gene data show CDR1 as MNHEY and CDR2 as SMNVEV (reference sequence). This chain's CDR3 is CASSSPGQPNGYTF. DNA of the CDR3: TGTGCCAGCAGTTCCCCGGGACAACCAAATGGCTACACCTTC.

The chain joins TRBV6-5 to TRBJ2-1; D is unresolved. This CDR3 has 11 residues. The germline V gene has CDR1 MNHEY and CDR2 SVGAGI. Between the trimmed V and J ends, which lost 7 bases and 8 bases, there was a span of 9 bases. CDR3 DNA sequence: TGTGCCAGCACTGTATTAGATGAGCAGTTCTTC. It yields the protein CASTVLDEQFF.

This clone was seen once. V and J are TRBV6-4 and TRBJ2-1; 12 bases line up with TRBD2. The CDR3 totals 17 residues. CDR1 MRHNA and CDR2 SNTAGT come from the germline V gene. V lost 5 bases to trimming and J lost 7 bases; unmatched junction nucleotides: 12. The CDR3 is CASSPSPSGGGLNEQFF. In nucleotides, the CDR3 is TGTGCCAGCAGTCCTTCCCCTAGCGGGGGGGGACTAAATGAGCAGTTCTTC.

This clone was counted once. The chain employs TRBV13 and TRBJ2-1; 8 positions match TRBD2. J lost 1 base, V lost 5 bases, and 7 bases had no gene match. The CDR3 is made up of 16 amino acids. Germline V CDR1 and CDR2: PRHDT, FYEKMQ (reference sequence). CDR3 sequence reads: CASSPRGGGSYNEQFF. The CDR3 DNA is TGTGCCAGCAGCCCGCGGGGCGGGGGGTCCTACAATGAGCAGTTCTTC.

V usage is TRBV19 and J usage is TRBJ2-1; TRBD1 matches 8 bases. This CDR3 comprises 16 residues. V lost 1 base, J lost 8 bases, and 10 bases stayed unmatched. CDR1 LNHDA and CDR2 SQIVND come from the germline V gene (reference sequence). The CDR3 region is CASSIAGQGWVHEQFF. The CDR3 DNA sequence: TGTGCCAGTAGTATAGCAGGACAGGGCTGGGTGCATGAGCAGTTCTTC.

The rearrangement links TRBV30 to TRBJ2-5; D possibly corresponds to TRBD1 (6 bases). The J call may be mistaken, given a closer DNA end match to TRBJ2-7. CDR1 and CDR2 from the germline V gene are GTSNPN and SVGIG (reference sequence). The CDR3 totals 13 residues. CDR3 nucleotides: TGTGCCTGCACGACCTGGACAGCTTACGAGCAGTACTTC. It encodes CACTTWTAYEQYF.

This sequence joins TRBV6-5 and TRBJ1-2, with 7 bases aligning to TRBD1. The CDR3 extends over 11 amino acids. The V gene end was trimmed by 7 bases and the J gene end by 11 bases; junction bases not matched to a gene: 7. Germline-derived CDR1 and CDR2 are MNHEY and SVGAGI. DNA for the CDR3: TGTGCCAGCAAAGGACAGGTGGGATACACCTTC. Its translation is CASKGQVGYTF.

The CDR3 sequence: CASSGGGQGRPSYNSPLHF. The CDR3, as DNA: TGTGCCAGCAGCGGGGGGGGACAGGGACGTCCCTCCTATAATTCACCCCTCCACTTT. This chain joins TRBV7-9 and TRBJ1-6; TRBD1 matches at 9 bases. There are 19 residues in the CDR3. Germline V lookup: CDR1 SEHNR, CDR2 FQNEAQ (reference sequence). V lost 5 bases and J lost 0; bases outside the gene matches: 11.